This TCR beta chain was profiled in a study of technical replicates of blood from several donors. The CDR3 sequence is 14 residues long. Germline loops: CDR1 SGHTA, CDR2 FQGNSA. V dropped 1 base and J dropped 8 bases, with 14 bases sitting between them. Generated by immunoSEQ multiplex PCR, the TCRdb table keeps only in-frame clones and is missing some. The sample lists tens of thousands of clones; 85% to 95% were seen once. This clone was detected once. The sequence was collected from a human donor in good health. Some clones in this sample may be carry-over from other donors' samples. The chain joins TRBV7-2 to TRBJ1-2; tentative D call: TRBD1 (5 bases). Sequencing used PBMCs. CDR3 region: CASSLEVTASGYTF. The DNA of the CDR3 is TGTGCCAGCAGCTTAGAGGTGACAGCCAGCGGCTACACCTTC.